The following is a T cell receptor (beta chain) sequence with its context. The antigen is undetermined. The authors made TCR beta cDNA libraries by 5'RACE template switching. This switching added a universal primer site and UMIs. TCRdb reprocessed the 5' RACE reads and reports one entry per CDR3 protein, with no DNA. This sample's table has a few hundred thousand distinct CDR3 sequences. This sample is part of a study of T cells expressing NK-cell markers. Study as a whole: Eight donors were sequenced, of whom seven were HCMV-seropositive, while the remaining one was HCMV-seronegative.

General study points: These clonotypes, the leaders elsewhere, also led the CD3+CD56-NKG2C+ fraction in a handful of donors. NKG2C+ dominant clonotype frequencies in about 6 donors were roughly 1.0-7.5% of CD8+ T cells.

The germline CDR1 and CDR2 sequences are MNHNS and SASEGT. There are 15 residues in the CDR3. Sequenced input: blood T cells: a sorted CD56 or NKG2C T cell subset, CD4+ or CD8+ T cells, or bulk PBMC T cells (not recorded which). The chain combines TRBV6-1 with TRBJ2-1; as DNA is missing, the TRBD2 call by TCRdb cannot be tested. The origin of this receptor is a man aged 18-69 years in good health. Here the CDR3 reads CASSEGLAGPNEQFF.